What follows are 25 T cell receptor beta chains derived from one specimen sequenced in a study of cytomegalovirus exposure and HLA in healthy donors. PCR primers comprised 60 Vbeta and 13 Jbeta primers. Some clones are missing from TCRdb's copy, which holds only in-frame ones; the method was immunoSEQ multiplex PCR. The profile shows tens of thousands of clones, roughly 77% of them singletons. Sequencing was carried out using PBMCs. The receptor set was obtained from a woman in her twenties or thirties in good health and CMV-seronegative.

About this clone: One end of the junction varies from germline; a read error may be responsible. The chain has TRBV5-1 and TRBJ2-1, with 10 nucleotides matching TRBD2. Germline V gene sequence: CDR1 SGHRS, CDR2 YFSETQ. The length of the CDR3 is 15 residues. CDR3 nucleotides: TGCGCCAGCAGCCCAACTAGCGGGATCTACAATGGGCAGTTCTTC. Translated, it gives CASSPTSGIYNGQFF. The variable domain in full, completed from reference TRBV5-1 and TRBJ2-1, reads KAGVTQTPRYLIKTRGQQVTLSCSPISGHRSVSWYQQTPGQGLQFLFEYFSETQRNKGNFPGRFSGRQFSNSRSEMNVSTLELGDSALYLCASSPTSGIYNGQFFGPGTRLTVL.

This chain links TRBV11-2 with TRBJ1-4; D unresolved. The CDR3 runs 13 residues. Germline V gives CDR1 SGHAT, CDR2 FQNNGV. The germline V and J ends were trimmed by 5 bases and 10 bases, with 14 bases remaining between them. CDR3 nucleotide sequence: TGTGCCAGCAGCCGGTTAGAGACTGGAAAACTGTTTTTT. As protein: CASSRLETGKLFF. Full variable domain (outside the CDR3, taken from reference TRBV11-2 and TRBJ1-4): EAGVAQSPRYKIIEKRQSVAFWCNPISGHATLYWYQQILGQGPKLLIQFQNNGVVDDSQLPKDRFSAERLKGVDSTLKIQPAKLEDSAVYLCASSRLETGKLFFGSGTQLSVL.

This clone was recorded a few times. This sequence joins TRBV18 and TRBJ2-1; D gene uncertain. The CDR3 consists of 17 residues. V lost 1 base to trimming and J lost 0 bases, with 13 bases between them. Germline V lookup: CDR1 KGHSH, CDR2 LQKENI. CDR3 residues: CASSPQANPYSYNEQFF. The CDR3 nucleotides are TGTGCCAGCTCACCACAAGCTAACCCCTACTCCTACAATGAGCAGTTCTTC.

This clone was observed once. CDR3 amino acids: CSEHPRTPCSYEQYF. The CDR3 DNA reads as TGCAGCGAACACCCCAGGACTCCTTGCTCCTACGAGCAGTACTTC. This chain links TRBV29-1 with TRBJ2-7; weak D call: TRBD2 (5 bases). The CDR3 runs 15 residues. Trimming removed 7 bases from V and 0 bases from J, with 19 bases in between. Germline CDR1 reads SQVTM; CDR2 reads ANQGSEA.

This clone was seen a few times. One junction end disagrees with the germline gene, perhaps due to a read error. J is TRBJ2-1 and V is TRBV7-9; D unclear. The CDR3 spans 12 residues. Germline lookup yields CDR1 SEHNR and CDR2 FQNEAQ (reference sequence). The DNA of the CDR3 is TGTGCCAGCAGCCCTCCTACCCCTGAGCGGTTCTTC. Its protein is CASSPPTPERFF.

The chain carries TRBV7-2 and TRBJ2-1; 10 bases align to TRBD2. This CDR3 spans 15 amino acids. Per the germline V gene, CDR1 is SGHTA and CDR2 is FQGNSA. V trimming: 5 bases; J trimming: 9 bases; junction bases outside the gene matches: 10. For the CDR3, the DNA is TGTGCCAGCAGCCCGGCAGCGGGAGGGCCGTTTGAGCAGTTCTTC. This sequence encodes CASSPAAGGPFEQFF.

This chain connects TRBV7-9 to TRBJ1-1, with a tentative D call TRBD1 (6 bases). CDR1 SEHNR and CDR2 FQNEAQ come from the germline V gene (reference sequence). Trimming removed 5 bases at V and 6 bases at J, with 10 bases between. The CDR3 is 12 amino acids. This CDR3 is CASSVQGSEAFF. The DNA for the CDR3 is TGTGCCAGCAGCGTACAGGGCTCTGAAGCTTTCTTT.

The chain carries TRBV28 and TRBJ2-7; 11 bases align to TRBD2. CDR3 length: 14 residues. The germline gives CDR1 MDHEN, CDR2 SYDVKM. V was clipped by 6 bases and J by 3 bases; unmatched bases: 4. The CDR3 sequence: CASRTSGVYYEQYF. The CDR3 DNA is TGTGCCAGCAGGACTAGCGGGGTCTACTACGAGCAGTACTTC.

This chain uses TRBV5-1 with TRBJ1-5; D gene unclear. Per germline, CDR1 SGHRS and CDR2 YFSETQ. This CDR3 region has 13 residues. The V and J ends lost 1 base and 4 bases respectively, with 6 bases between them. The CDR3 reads CASSLNSNQPQHF. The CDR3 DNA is TGCGCCAGCAGCTTGAACTCTAATCAGCCCCAGCATTTT.

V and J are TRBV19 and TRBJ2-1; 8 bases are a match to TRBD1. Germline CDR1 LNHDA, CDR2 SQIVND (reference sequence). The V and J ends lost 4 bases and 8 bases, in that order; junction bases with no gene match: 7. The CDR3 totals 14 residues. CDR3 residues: CASSRLRGPDEQFF. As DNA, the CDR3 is TGTGCCAGTAGTAGACTCAGGGGGCCAGATGAGCAGTTCTTC.

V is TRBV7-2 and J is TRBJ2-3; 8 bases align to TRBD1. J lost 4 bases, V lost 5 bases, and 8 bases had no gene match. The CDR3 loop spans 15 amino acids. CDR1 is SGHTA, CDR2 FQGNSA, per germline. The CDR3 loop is CASSRTGWDADTQYF. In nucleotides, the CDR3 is TGTGCCAGCAGCCGGACAGGGTGGGACGCAGATACGCAGTATTTT.

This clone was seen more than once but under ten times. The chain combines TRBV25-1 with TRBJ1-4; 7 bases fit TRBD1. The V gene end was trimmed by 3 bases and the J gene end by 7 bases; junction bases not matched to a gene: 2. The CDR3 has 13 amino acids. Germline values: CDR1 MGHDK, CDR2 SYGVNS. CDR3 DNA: TGTGCCAGCAGTGAGGCAGGGGGTGAAAAACTGTTTTTT. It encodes CASSEAGGEKLFF.

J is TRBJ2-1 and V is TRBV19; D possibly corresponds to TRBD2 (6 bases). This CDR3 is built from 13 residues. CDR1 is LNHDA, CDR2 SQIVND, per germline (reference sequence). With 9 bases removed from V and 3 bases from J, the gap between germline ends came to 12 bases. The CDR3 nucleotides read TGTGCCAGCCGGACCGGGGGCTACAATGAGCAGTTCTTC. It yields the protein CASRTGGYNEQFF. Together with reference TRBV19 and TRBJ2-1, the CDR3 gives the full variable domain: DGGITQSPKYLFRKEGQNVTLSCEQNLNHDAMYWYRQDPGQGLRLIYYSQIVNDFQKGDIAEGYSVSREKKESFPLTVTSAQKNPTAFYLCASRTGGYNEQFFGPGTRLTVL.

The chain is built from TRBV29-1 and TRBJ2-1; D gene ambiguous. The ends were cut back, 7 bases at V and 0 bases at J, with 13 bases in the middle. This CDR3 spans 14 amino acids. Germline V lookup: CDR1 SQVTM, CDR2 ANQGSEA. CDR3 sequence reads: CSGRSLDSYNEQFF. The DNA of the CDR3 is TGCAGCGGCCGAAGCCTCGACTCCTACAATGAGCAGTTCTTC.

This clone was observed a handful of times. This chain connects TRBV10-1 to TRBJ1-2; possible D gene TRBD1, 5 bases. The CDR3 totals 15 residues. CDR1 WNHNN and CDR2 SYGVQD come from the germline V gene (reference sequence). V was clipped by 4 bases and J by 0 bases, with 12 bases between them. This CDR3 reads CASSGSQGPNYGYTF. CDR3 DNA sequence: TGCGCCAGCAGTGGTAGTCAGGGTCCTAACTATGGCTACACCTTC.

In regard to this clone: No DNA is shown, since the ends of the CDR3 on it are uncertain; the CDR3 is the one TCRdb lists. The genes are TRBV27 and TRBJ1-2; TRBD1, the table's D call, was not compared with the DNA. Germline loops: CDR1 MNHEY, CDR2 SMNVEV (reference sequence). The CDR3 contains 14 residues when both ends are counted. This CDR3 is CASSSSTGVGGYTF.

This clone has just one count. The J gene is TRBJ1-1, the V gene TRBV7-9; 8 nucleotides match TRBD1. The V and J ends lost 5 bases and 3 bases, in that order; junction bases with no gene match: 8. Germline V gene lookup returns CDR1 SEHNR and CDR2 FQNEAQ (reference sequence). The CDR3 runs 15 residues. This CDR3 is CASSKHRGEDTEAFF. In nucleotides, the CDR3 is TGTGCCAGCAGCAAACACAGGGGGGAGGACACTGAAGCTTTCTTT.

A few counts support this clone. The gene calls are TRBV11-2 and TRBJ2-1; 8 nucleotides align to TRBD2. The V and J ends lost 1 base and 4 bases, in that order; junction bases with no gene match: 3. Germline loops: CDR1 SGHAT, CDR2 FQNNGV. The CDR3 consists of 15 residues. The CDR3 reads CASSLGGTRYNEQFF. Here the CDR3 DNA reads TGTGCCAGCAGCTTAGGGGGGACTAGATACAATGAGCAGTTCTTC.

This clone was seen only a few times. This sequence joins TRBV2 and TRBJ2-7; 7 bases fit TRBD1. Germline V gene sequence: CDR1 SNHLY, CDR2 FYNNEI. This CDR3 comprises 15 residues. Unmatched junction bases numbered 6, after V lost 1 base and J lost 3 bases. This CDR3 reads CASSEDRGQVYEQYV. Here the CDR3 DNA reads TGTGCCAGCAGTGAAGACAGGGGCCAAGTCTACGAGCAGTACGTC.

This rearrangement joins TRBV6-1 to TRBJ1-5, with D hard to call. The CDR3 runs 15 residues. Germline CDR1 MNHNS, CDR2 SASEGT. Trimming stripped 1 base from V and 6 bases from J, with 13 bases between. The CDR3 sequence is CASSEDGLAGQPQHF. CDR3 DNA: TGTGCCAGCAGTGAAGATGGGTTAGCGGGTCAGCCCCAGCATTTT.

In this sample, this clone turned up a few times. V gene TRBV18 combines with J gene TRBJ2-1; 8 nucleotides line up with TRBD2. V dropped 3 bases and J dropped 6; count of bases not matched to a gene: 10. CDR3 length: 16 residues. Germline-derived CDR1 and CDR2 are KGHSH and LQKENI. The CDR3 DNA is TGTGCCAGCTCACCCTCCGGGCGGGAGGTGGCCAATGAGCAGTTCTTC. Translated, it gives CASSPSGREVANEQFF.

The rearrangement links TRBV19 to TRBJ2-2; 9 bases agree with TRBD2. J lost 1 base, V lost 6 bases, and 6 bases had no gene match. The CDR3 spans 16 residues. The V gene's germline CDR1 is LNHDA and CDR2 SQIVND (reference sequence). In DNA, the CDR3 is TGTGCCAGTAGCAACCTACTAGCGGGGAACACCGGGGAGCTGTTTTTT. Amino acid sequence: CASSNLLAGNTGELFF.

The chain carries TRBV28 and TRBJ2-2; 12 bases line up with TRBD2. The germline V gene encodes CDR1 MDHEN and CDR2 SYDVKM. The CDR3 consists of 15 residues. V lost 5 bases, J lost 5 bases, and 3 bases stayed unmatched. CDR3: CASSALAGGTGELFF. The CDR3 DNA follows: TGTGCCAGCAGTGCCCTAGCGGGAGGGACCGGGGAGCTGTTTTTT.

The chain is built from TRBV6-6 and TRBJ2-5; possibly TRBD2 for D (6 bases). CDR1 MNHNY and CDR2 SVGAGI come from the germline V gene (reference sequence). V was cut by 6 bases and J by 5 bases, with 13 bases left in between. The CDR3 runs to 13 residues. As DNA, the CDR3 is TGTGCCAGCAGCTCCGGGAGACGGGAGACCCAGTACTTC. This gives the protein CASSSGRRETQYF.

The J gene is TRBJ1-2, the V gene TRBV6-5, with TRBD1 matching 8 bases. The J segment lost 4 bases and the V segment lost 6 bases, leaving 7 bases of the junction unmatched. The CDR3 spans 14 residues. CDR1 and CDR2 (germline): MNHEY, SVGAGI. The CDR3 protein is CASSSGQGSYGYTF. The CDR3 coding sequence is TGTGCCAGCAGCTCCGGACAGGGATCCTATGGCTACACCTTC.